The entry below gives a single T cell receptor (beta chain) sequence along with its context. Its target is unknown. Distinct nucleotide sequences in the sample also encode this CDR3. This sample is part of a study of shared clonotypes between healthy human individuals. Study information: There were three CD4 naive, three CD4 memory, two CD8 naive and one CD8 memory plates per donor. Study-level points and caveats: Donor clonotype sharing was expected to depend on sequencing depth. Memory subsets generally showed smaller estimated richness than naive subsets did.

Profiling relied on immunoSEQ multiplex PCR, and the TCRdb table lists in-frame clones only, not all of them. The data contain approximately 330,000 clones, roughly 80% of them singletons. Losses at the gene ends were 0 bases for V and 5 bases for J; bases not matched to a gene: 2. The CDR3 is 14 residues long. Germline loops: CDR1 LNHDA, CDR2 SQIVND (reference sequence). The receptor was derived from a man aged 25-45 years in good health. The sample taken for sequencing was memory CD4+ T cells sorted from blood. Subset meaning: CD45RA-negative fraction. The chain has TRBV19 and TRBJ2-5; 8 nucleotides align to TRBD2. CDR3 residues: CASSIDGRGETQYF. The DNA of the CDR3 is TGTGCCAGTAGTATAGACGGGAGGGGGGAGACCCAGTACTTC.